This T cell receptor beta chain is from a study of T cells in Graves' hyperthyroidism and ophthalmopathy. Study outcomes and limitations: Among clonotypes expanded in thyroid above 0.001, most were also found in blood.

Amplified TCR beta CDR3 regions came from RNA transcripts. First-round RT-PCR of the TCR CDR3 relied on the HTBI primer set. TCRdb redid the calling of the multiplex PCR reads with MiXCR, one entry per CDR3 protein. Of over 650,000 distinct CDR3 sequences listed, 40% to 55% are singletons. This clonotype was counted many times. The target antigen is unknown. Germline V gene sequence: CDR1 SGHRS, CDR2 YFSETQ. V was clipped by 4 bases and J by 0 bases, with 11 bases between them. The CDR3 runs 14 residues. This receptor was taken from an adult man with Graves' disease, either hyperthyroidism or ophthalmopathy (not recorded which). The chain has TRBV5-1 and TRBJ2-7; no reliable D call. The sequenced sample was peripheral blood or thyroid tissue (not recorded which). The CDR3 loop reads CASSGGPSSYEQYF. The CDR3 DNA reads TGCGCCAGCAGCGGCGGACCAAGCTCCTACGAGCAGTACTTC.